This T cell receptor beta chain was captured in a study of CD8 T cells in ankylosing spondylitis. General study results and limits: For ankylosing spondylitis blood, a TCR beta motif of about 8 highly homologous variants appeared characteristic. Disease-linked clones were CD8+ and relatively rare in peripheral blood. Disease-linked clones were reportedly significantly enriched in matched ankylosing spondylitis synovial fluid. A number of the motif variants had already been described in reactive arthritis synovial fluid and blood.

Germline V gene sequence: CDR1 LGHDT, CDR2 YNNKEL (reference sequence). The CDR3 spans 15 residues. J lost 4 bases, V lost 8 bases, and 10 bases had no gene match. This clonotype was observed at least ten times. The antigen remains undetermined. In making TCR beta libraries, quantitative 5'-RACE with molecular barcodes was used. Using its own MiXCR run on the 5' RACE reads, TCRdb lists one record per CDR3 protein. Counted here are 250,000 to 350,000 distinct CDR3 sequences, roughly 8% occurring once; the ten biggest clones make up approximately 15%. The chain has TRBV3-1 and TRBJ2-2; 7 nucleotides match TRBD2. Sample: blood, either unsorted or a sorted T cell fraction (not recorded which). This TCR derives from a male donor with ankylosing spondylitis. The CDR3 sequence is CASAVASGATGELFF. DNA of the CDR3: TGTGCCAGCGCGGTGGCTAGCGGAGCCACCGGGGAGCTGTTTTTT.